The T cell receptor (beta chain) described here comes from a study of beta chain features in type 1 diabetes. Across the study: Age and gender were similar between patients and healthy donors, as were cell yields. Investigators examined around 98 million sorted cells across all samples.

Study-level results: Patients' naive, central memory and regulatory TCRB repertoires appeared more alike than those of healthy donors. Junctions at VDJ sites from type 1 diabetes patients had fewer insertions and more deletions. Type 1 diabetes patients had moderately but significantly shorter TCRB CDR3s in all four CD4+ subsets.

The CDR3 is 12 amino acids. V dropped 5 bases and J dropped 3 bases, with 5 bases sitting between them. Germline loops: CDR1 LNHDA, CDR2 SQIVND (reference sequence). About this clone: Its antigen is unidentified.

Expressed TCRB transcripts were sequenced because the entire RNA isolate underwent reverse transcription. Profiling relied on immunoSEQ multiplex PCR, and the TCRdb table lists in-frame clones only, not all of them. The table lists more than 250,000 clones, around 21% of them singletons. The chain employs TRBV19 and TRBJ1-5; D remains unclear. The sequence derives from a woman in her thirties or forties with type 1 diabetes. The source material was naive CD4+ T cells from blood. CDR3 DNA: TGTGCCAGTAGTTGGCTCAATCAGCCCCAGCATTTT. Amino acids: CASSWLNQPQHF. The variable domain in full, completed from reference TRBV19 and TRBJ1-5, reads DGGITQSPKYLFRKEGQNVTLSCEQNLNHDAMYWYRQDPGQGLRLIYYSQIVNDFQKGDIAEGYSVSREKKESFPLTVTSAQKNPTAFYLCASSWLNQPQHFGDGTRLSIL.